The 14 T cell receptor beta chains below were found in one sample sequenced in a study of Ad26.COV2.S vaccination and SARS-CoV-2 variants. Repertoires were generated with immunoSEQ multiplex PCR, while TCRdb's copy carries only in-frame clones and drops some. The sample shows around 300,000 clones, 85% to 90% of them seen only once. Treatment reported: around 19 received Ad26.COV2.S at low or high dose, single or two shots; five or six received placebo; per-sample allocation not given. All samples were drawn on day 63, counting from the first vaccine or placebo injection. This specimen consisted of peripheral blood, obtained in a trial of Ad26.COV2.S vaccine versus placebo. These receptors were obtained from a person between 18 and 60 years old who received the Ad26.COV2.S COVID-19 vaccine or a placebo.

CDR3 DNA sequence: TGTGCCAGCAGCTTATGGGGGACAGGGAGTTTTTTGGATCAAGAGACCCAGTACTTC. As protein: CASSLWGTGSFLDQETQYF. The rearrangement links TRBV7-9 to TRBJ2-5, with 9 bases matching TRBD1. Germline V gene sequence: CDR1 SEHNR, CDR2 FQNEAQ (reference sequence). The CDR3 consists of 19 residues. V lost 2 bases, J lost 2 bases, and 15 bases stayed unmatched.

The DNA for the CDR3 is TGTGCCAGCAGCTTATACCCAGGGGGGCACTACGAGCAGTACTTC. It is translated as CASSLYPGGHYEQYF. The chain employs TRBV7-8 and TRBJ2-7; tentative D call: TRBD1 (7 bases). V was clipped by 2 bases and J by 3 bases, with 14 bases between them. The CDR3 contains 15 residues. In germline, CDR1 is SGHVS, CDR2 FQNEAQ.

The rearrangement joins TRBV6-2 or TRBV6-3 to TRBJ1-2; 9 bases are a match to TRBD1. This CDR3 contains 17 residues. The V gene's germline CDR1 is MNHEY and CDR2 SVGEGT. V shed 6 bases, J shed 3 bases, and the junction held 14 bases outside the gene matches. CDR3 loop: CASSPLQQGARDYGYTF. The CDR3, as DNA: TGTGCCAGCAGCCCTCTACAACAGGGGGCTCGGGACTATGGCTACACCTTC.

This chain links TRBV28 with TRBJ1-2, with 9 bases that match TRBD1. Germline-derived CDR1 and CDR2 are MDHEN and SYDVKM. After removal of 5 bases from V and 10 bases from J, the junction contained 8 bases not matched to a gene. This CDR3 region has 13 residues. The CDR3 region has the DNA TGTGCCAGCAGTCTACCCACAGGGGGCCCCTACACCTTC. Translating it yields CASSLPTGGPYTF.

The V gene is TRBV7-9, the J gene TRBJ2-3; no reliable D call. The CDR3 consists of 12 residues. Deletions cut 7 bases from V and 6 bases from J, with 11 bases between. CDR1 is SEHNR and CDR2 is FQNEAQ in the germline V gene (reference sequence). The DNA for the CDR3 is TGTGCCAGCACCCCTACGTCCGATACGCAGTATTTT. Its translation is CASTPTSDTQYF.

The genes are TRBV7-8 and TRBJ2-7; D uncertain. The V end was cut by 3 bases, the J end by 2 bases, with 8 bases between. Looked up from germline, CDR1 is SGHVS and CDR2 is FQNEAQ. The CDR3 runs 13 residues. In nucleotides, the CDR3 is TGTGCCAGCAGCTTGGTCACGACCTACGAGCAGTACTTC. Amino acids: CASSLVTTYEQYF.

Concerning this clone itself: At the DNA level, this CDR3 is encoded by other sequences in the same sample as well. The rearrangement links TRBV5-1 to TRBJ1-1; 7 nucleotides align to TRBD1. There are 14 residues in the CDR3. The junction had 4 bases not matched to a gene; V was cut back by 5 bases and J by 0 bases. Germline V lookup: CDR1 SGHRS, CDR2 YFSETQ. The CDR3 here is CASREQGLNTEAFF. CDR3 bases: TGCGCCAGCAGGGAACAGGGGTTGAACACTGAAGCTTTCTTT.

The chain is built from TRBV5-5 and TRBJ2-1; TRBD2 matches 13 bases. The germline CDR1 and CDR2 sequences are SGHKS and YYEKEE (reference sequence). V lost 4 bases to trimming and J lost 4 bases; unmatched junction nucleotides: 8. This CDR3 spans 17 amino acids. The CDR3 DNA sequence: TGTGCCAGCAGCCTCGCCAAGACTAGCGGGGGGTACAATGAGCAGTTCTTC. Its protein is CASSLAKTSGGYNEQFF. Supplemented by reference TRBV5-5 and TRBJ2-1, the full variable domain reads DAGVTQSPTHLIKTRGQQVTLRCSPISGHKSVSWYQQVLGQGPQFIFQYYEKEERGRGNFPDRFSARQFPNYSSELNVNALLLGDSALYLCASSLAKTSGGYNEQFFGPGTRLTVL.

In its sample, this clone was seen once. The chain joins TRBV16 to TRBJ2-1, with D possibly TRBD1 on 5 matching bases. Per the germline V gene, CDR1 is KGHSY and CDR2 is FQNENV. Trimming left V 0 bases short and J 7 bases short, with 10 bases between. The CDR3 runs 14 residues. The DNA for the CDR3 is TGTGCCAGCAGCCAATCACGGTCAGGGAATGAGCAGTTCTTC. It is translated as CASSQSRSGNEQFF.

V and J are TRBV28 and TRBJ2-7; possible D gene TRBD2, 6 bases. This CDR3 spans 16 amino acids. Per the germline V gene, CDR1 is MDHEN and CDR2 is SYDVKM. The V and J ends lost 5 bases and 1 base respectively, with 18 bases between them. This chain's CDR3 is CASSSAGTGESYEQYF. For the CDR3, the DNA is TGTGCCAGCAGTAGTGCCGGGACGGGGGAATCCTACGAGCAGTACTTC.

The CDR3 nucleotides are TGTGCCAGCAGTGCTTGGACAGGGAACGAGCAGTACTTC. This encodes CASSAWTGNEQYF. The chain recombines TRBV2 with TRBJ2-7; 8 bases are a match to TRBD1. The CDR3 sequence is 13 residues long. Germline values: CDR1 SNHLY, CDR2 FYNNEI. J lost 5 bases, V lost 4 bases, and 4 bases had no gene match.

The rearrangement links TRBV25-1 to TRBJ1-1; no reliable D call. This CDR3 has 13 residues. The V end was cut by 5 bases, the J end by 3 bases, with 10 bases between. Germline V CDR1 and CDR2: MGHDK, SYGVNS. The DNA for the CDR3 is TGTGCCAGCAGTCTGGGCGGAGACACTGAAGCTTTCTTT. This translates into CASSLGGDTEAFF.

The chain has TRBV7-2 and TRBJ1-2; 7 positions match TRBD1. The CDR3 extends over 15 amino acids. V dropped 1 base and J dropped 3; count of bases not matched to a gene: 5. Germline V lookup: CDR1 SGHTA, CDR2 FQGNSA. This CDR3 reads CASSLGGQKDYGYTF. In nucleotides, the CDR3 is TGTGCCAGCAGCTTAGGGGGACAGAAGGACTATGGCTACACCTTC.

This clone was seen more than once but under ten times. The rearrangement joins TRBV4-1 to TRBJ2-7; D tentatively reads TRBD1 or TRBD2 (5 bases each). Trimming stripped 1 base from V and 5 bases from J, with 12 bases between. CDR1 and CDR2 (germline): MGHRA, YSYEKL. The CDR3 length is 14 residues. The CDR3 nucleotides are TGCGCCAGCAGCCAAGTCGACAGAGCGGACGAGCAGTACTTC. Protein product: CASSQVDRADEQYF.